This T cell receptor (beta chain) was captured by sequencing in a study of shared clonotypes between healthy human individuals. Profiling relied on immunoSEQ multiplex PCR, and the TCRdb table lists in-frame clones only, not all of them. The table has roughly 2 million clones, approximately 94% seen once; the top ten hold less than 0.15%. CDR3 length: 15 amino acids. The V and J ends lost 3 bases and 1 base, in that order; junction bases with no gene match: 7. Germline CDR1 reads SGHRS; CDR2 reads YFSETQ. The source of this sequence is a man younger than 30 in good health. The J gene is TRBJ2-7, the V gene TRBV5-1; TRBD1 matches 7 bases. Material: naive CD4+ T cells sorted from blood. Subset of the sample: CD45RA+ positively selected. DNA of the CDR3: TGCGCCAGCAGCTATATAGACAGGGATTCCTACGAGCAGTACTTC. It codes for CASSYIDRDSYEQYF.